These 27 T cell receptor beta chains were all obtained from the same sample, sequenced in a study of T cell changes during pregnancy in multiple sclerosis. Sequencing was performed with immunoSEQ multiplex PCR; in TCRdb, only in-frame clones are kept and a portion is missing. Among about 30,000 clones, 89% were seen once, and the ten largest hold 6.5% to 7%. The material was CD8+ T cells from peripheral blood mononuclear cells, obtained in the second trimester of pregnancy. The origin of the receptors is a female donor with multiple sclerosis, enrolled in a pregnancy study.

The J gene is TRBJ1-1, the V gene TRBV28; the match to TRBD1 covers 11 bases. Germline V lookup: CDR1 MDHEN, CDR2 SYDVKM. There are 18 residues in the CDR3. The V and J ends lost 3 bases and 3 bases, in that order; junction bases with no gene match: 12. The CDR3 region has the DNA TGTGCCAGCAGTTTCTTCGGGACAGGGGGTCTATCGGACACTGAAGCTTTCTTT. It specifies CASSFFGTGGLSDTEAFF.

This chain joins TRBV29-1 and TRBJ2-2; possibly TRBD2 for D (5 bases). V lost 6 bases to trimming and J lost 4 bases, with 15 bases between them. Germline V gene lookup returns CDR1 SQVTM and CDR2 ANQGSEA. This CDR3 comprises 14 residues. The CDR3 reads CSVAGGETTGELFF. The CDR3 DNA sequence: TGCAGCGTCGCGGGTGGGGAAACCACCGGGGAGCTGTTTTTT.

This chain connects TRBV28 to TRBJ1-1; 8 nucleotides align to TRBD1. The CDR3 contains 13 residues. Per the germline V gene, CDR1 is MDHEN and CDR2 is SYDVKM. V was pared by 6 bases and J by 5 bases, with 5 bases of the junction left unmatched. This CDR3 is CASRSTGGTEAFF. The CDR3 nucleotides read TGTGCCAGCAGATCCACAGGGGGAACTGAAGCTTTCTTT.

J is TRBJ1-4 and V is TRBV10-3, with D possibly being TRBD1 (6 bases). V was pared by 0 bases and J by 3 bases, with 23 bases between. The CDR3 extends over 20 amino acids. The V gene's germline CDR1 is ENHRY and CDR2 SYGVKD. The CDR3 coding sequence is TGTGCCATCAGTGAGTCGATTGGGGGCGCAGTAGGGGAAGCTAATGAAAAACTGTTTTTT. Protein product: CAISESIGGAVGEANEKLFF.

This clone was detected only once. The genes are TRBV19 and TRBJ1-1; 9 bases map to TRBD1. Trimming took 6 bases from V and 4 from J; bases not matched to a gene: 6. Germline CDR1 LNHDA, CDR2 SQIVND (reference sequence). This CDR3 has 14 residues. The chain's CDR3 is CASSQTGGGTEAFF. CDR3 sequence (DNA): TGTGCCAGTAGCCAGACAGGGGGAGGCACTGAAGCTTTCTTT.

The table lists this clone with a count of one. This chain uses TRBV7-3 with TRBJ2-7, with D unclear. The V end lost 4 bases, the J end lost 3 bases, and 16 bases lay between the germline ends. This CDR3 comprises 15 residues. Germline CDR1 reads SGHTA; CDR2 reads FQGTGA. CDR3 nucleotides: TGTGCCAGCAGCTCCCACGTTACGGGTATCTACGAGCAGTACTTC. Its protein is CASSSHVTGIYEQYF.

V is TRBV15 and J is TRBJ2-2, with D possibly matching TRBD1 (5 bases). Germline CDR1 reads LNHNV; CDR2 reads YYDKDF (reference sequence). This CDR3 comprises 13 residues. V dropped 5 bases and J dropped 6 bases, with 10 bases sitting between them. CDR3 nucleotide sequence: TGTGCCACCAGCTCCGAAGGGGCCGGGGAGCTGTTTTTT. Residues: CATSSEGAGELFF.

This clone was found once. The CDR3 DNA is TGTGCCAGCAGTTTATTGGGACAAGAAAAACTGTTTTTT. Its translation is CASSLLGQEKLFF. The rearrangement joins TRBV27 to TRBJ1-4, with D possibly TRBD1 on 6 matching bases. Germline loops: CDR1 MNHEY, CDR2 SMNVEV (reference sequence). The CDR3 spans 13 residues. Deletions cut 1 base from V and 8 bases from J, with 8 bases between.

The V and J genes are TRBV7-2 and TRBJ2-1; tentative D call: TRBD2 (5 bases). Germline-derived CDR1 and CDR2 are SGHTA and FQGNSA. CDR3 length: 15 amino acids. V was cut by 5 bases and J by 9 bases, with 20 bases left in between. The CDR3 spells CASSPPGLAGGEQFF. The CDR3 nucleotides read TGTGCCAGCAGCCCCCCGGGGTTAGCTGGTGGTGAGCAGTTCTTC.

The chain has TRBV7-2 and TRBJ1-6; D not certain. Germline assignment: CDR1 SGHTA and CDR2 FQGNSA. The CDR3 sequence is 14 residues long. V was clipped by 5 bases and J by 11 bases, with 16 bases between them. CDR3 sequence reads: CASSHSLLLPPLHF. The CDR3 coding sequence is TGTGCCAGCAGCCACAGTCTTCTTCTTCCACCCCTCCACTTT.

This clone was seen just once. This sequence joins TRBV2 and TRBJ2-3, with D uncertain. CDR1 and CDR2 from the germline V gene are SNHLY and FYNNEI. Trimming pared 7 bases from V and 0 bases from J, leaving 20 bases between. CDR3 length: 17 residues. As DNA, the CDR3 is TGTGCCAGCATCCCGGTTCAAGCGAGCCCTAGCACAGATACGCAGTATTTT. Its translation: CASIPVQASPSTDTQYF.

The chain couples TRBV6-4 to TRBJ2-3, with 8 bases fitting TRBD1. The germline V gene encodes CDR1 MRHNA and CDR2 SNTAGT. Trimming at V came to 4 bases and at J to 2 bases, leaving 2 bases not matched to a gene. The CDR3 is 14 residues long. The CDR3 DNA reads TGTGCCAGCAGTGGGACAGGGCACACAGATACGCAGTATTTT. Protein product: CASSGTGHTDTQYF.

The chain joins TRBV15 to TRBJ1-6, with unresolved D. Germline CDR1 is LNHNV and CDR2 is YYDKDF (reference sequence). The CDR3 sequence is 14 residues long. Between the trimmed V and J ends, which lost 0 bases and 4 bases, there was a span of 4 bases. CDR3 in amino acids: CATSRDRYNSPLHF. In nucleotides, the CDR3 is TGTGCCACCAGCAGAGATCGGTATAATTCACCCCTCCACTTT.

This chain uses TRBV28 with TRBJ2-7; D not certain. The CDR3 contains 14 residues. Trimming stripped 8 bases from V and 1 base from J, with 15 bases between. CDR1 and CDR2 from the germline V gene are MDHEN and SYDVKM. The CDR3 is CASALNGLSYEQYF. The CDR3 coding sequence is TGTGCCAGCGCTCTTAACGGGTTGTCCTACGAGCAGTACTTC.

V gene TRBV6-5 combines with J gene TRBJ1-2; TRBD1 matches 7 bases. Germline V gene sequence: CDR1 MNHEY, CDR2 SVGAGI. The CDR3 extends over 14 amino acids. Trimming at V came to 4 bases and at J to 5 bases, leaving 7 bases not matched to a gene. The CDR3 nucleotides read TGTGCCAGCAGTTTTGAAGGGGGCGGGTATGGCTACACCTTC. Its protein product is CASSFEGGGYGYTF.

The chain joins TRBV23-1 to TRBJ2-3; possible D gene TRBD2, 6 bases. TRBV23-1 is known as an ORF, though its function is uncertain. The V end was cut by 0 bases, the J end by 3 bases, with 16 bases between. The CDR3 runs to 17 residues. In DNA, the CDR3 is TGCGCCAGCAGTCAATCCCTGGCGGGGCGCCGGACAGATACGCAGTATTTT. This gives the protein CASSQSLAGRRTDTQYF.

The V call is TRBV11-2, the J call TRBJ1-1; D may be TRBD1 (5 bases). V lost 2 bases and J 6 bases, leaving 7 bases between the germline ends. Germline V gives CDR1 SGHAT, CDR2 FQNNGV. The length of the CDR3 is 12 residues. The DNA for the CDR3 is TGTGCCAGCAGCTTATCAGGGCCTGAAGCTTTCTTT. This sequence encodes CASSLSGPEAFF.

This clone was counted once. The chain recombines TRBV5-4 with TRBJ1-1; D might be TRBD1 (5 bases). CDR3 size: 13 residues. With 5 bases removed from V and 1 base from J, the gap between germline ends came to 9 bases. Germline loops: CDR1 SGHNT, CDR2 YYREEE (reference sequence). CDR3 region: CASSRDWNTEAFF. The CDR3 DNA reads TGTGCCAGCAGTCGGGACTGGAACACTGAAGCTTTCTTT.

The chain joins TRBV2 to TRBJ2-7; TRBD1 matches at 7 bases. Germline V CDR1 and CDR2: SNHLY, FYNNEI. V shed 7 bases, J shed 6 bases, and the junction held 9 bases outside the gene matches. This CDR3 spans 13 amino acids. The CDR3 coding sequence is TGTGCCAGCATCCCGACAGGGTCAAGCGAGCAGTACTTC. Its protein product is CASIPTGSSEQYF. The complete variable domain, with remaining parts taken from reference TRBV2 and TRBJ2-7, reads EPEVTQTPSHQVTQMGQEVILRCVPISNHLYFYWYRQILGQKVEFLVSFYNNEISEKSEIFDDQFSVERPDGSNFTLKIRSTKLEDSAMYFCASIPTGSSEQYFGPGTRLTVT.

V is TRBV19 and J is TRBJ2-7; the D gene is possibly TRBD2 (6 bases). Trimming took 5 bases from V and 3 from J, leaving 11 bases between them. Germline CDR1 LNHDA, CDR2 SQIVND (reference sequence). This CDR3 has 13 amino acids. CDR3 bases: TGTGCCAGTAGTCGCGGGAACGACTACGAGCAGTACTTC. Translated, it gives CASSRGNDYEQYF.

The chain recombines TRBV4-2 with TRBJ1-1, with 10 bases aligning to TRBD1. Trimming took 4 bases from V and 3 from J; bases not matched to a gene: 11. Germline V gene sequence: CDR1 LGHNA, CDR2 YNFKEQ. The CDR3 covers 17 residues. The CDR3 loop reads CASSPRQGALLDTEAFF. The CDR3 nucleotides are TGTGCCAGCAGCCCCCGACAGGGGGCGTTATTAGACACTGAAGCTTTCTTT.

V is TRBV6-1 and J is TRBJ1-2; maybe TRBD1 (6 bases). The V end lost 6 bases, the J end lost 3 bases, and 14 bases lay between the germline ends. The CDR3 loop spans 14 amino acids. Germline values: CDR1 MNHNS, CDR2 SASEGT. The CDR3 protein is CASSRDNADYGYTF. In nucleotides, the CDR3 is TGTGCCAGCAGCCGGGACAACGCAGACTATGGCTACACCTTC.

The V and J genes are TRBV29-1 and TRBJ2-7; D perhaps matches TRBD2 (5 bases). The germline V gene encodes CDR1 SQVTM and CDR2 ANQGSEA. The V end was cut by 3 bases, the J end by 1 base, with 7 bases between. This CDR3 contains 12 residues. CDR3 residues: CSVDGGSYEQYF. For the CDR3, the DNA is TGCAGCGTTGACGGCGGGTCCTACGAGCAGTACTTC.

The CDR3 sequence is CASSQDTFMTSGSSYEQYF. Here the CDR3 DNA reads TGTGCCAGCAGCCAAGACACTTTCATGACTAGCGGGTCCTCCTACGAGCAGTACTTC. The gene calls are TRBV4-2 and TRBJ2-7; 10 positions match TRBD2. Germline V gene lookup returns CDR1 LGHNA and CDR2 YNFKEQ. The CDR3 covers 19 residues. V gave up 0 bases and J gave up 0 bases; unmatched junction bases: 11.

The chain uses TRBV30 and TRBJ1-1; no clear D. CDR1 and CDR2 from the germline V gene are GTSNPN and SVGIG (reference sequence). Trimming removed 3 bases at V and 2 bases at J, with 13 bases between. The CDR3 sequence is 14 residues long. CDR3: CAWRRPGVNTEAFF. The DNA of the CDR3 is TGTGCCTGGAGAAGGCCGGGAGTAAACACTGAAGCTTTCTTT.

The CDR3 spells CASSVDTYNEQFF. The DNA for the CDR3 is TGTGCCAGCAGCGTAGATACCTACAATGAGCAGTTCTTC. V is TRBV9 and J is TRBJ2-1; D is uncertain. Germline V gene data show CDR1 as SGDLS and CDR2 as YYNGEE. The CDR3 covers 13 residues. V lost 0 bases and J lost 2, with 3 bases in between. The variable domain in full, with the rest retrieved from reference TRBV9 and TRBJ2-1, is DSGVTQTPKHLITATGQRVTLRCSPRSGDLSVYWYQQSLDQGLQFLIQYYNGEERAKGNILERFSAQQFPDLHSELNLSSLELGDSALYFCASSVDTYNEQFFGPGTRLTVL.

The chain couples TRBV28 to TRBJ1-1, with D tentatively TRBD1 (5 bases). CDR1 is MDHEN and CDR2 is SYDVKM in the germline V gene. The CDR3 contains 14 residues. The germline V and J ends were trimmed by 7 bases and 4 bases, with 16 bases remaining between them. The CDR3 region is CASKARQGATEAFF. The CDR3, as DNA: TGTGCCAGCAAGGCCCGGCAGGGTGCCACTGAAGCTTTCTTT.